The 17 T cell receptor beta chains listed next were all sequenced from one sample in a study of cytomegalovirus exposure and HLA in healthy donors. The PCR used 60 Vbeta and 13 Jbeta primers. This table comes from immunoSEQ multiplex PCR, and its TCRdb copy is limited to in-frame clones, with some not included. The sample holds a few hundred thousand clones, about 80% seen once. Sequenced material: PBMCs. Receptors originate from a woman in her 40s in good health and CMV-seronegative.

The rearrangement uses TRBV28 and TRBJ2-7; TRBD1 might be the D (5 bases). From germline, CDR1 is MDHEN and CDR2 SYDVKM. V was clipped by 4 bases and J by 2 bases, with 15 bases between them. The CDR3 is 15 residues long. The CDR3 DNA sequence: TGTGCCAGCAGTTCGCCCGGACACTCCACCTACGAGCAGTACTTC. Translation gives CASSSPGHSTYEQYF.

The chain joins TRBV7-2 to TRBJ2-2; 7 positions agree with TRBD2. J was trimmed by 0 bases and V by 4 bases; bases with no gene match: 5. The CDR3 extends over 16 amino acids. The germline CDR1 and CDR2 sequences are SGHTA and FQGNSA. Here the CDR3 reads CASSWLGGANTGELFF. The CDR3 coding sequence is TGTGCCAGCAGCTGGTTGGGGGGGGCGAACACCGGGGAGCTGTTTTTT.

The chain couples TRBV9 to TRBJ2-5; TRBD1 might be the D (6 bases). The V end lost 8 bases, the J end lost 5 bases, and 16 bases lay between the germline ends. In germline, CDR1 is SGDLS, CDR2 YYNGEE. The CDR3 runs 13 residues. CDR3 sequence reads: CASSTGTGETQYF. In DNA, the CDR3 is TGTGCCAGTTCTACAGGGACGGGGGAGACCCAGTACTTC.

The V and J genes are TRBV15 and TRBJ2-7; 7 nucleotides agree with TRBD1. Germline CDR1 and CDR2: LNHNV and YYDKDF (reference sequence). The V segment lost 3 bases and the J segment 0 bases; nucleotides outside the gene matches: 2. The CDR3 has 14 residues. CDR3 sequence: CATSSRTGSYEQYF. For the CDR3, the DNA is TGTGCCACCAGCAGCAGGACAGGCTCCTACGAGCAGTACTTC.

The chain joins TRBV29-1 to TRBJ1-2; TRBD1 might be the D (5 bases). V dropped 7 bases and J dropped 3 bases, with 15 bases sitting between them. Germline-derived CDR1 and CDR2 are SQVTM and ANQGSEA. The CDR3 totals 13 residues. For the CDR3, the DNA is TGCAGCGCCCCGGCCGACAGTCACTATGGCTACACCTTC. This translates into CSAPADSHYGYTF.

The rearrangement uses TRBV19 and TRBJ1-3; D ambiguous. Germline values: CDR1 LNHDA, CDR2 SQIVND (reference sequence). The CDR3 runs to 17 residues. Deletions cut 4 bases from V and 0 bases from J, with 16 bases between. The CDR3 region has the DNA TGTGCCAGTAGTAAGTCAGGCCCTACCCGCTCTGGAAACACCATATATTTT. It specifies CASSKSGPTRSGNTIYF.

This chain connects TRBV25-1 to TRBJ2-7; weak D call: TRBD1 (6 bases). Trimming took off 8 bases at V and 3 bases at J, with 14 bases between the two ends. The CDR3 runs 13 residues. Germline CDR1 reads MGHDK; CDR2 reads SYGVNS. The CDR3 reads CASGTRGNYEQYF. CDR3 DNA sequence: TGTGCCAGCGGGACAAGGGGGAACTACGAGCAGTACTTC.

The rearrangement uses TRBV6-5 and TRBJ2-1; TRBD1 matches at 8 bases. CDR1 and CDR2 (germline): MNHEY, SVGAGI. With 4 bases clipped from V and 8 bases from J, the junction kept 10 bases outside the gene matches. The CDR3 runs to 15 residues. The CDR3 sequence is CASSFGPGGQDEQFF. CDR3 sequence (DNA): TGTGCCAGCAGTTTCGGTCCTGGGGGACAGGATGAGCAGTTCTTC.

The chain carries TRBV5-6 and TRBJ2-1; 10 nucleotides match TRBD2. The CDR3 spans 12 residues. After removal of 7 bases from V and 10 bases from J, the junction contained 5 bases not matched to a gene. The V gene's germline CDR1 is SGHDT and CDR2 YYEEEE. CDR3 DNA: TGTGCCAGCTCTATAGCGGGGGGAGAGCAGTTCTTC. The encoded protein is CASSIAGGEQFF.

This clone has only one observation. CDR3 in amino acids: CASRQAAMVQYGYTF. For the CDR3, the DNA is TGTGCCAGCAGACAGGCGGCGATGGTCCAATATGGCTACACCTTC. V and J are TRBV6-1 and TRBJ1-2; weak D call: TRBD1 (5 bases). Trimming took off 6 bases at V and 5 bases at J, with 19 bases between the two ends. Germline values: CDR1 MNHNS, CDR2 SASEGT. The CDR3 is 15 residues long.

The V gene is TRBV5-1, the J gene TRBJ2-2; the D gene is possibly TRBD1 (5 bases). The CDR3 spans 16 residues. Germline CDR1 reads SGHRS; CDR2 reads YFSETQ. V gave up 0 bases and J gave up 2 bases, with 11 bases separating them. CDR3 region: CASSLAPTDNTGELFF. For the CDR3, the DNA is TGCGCCAGCAGCTTGGCCCCGACAGATAACACCGGGGAGCTGTTTTTT.

The chain has TRBV6-5 and TRBJ1-1; 8 bases fit TRBD1. Germline CDR1 reads MNHEY; CDR2 reads SVGAGI. V was pared by 7 bases and J by 2 bases, with 6 bases of the junction left unmatched. The CDR3 totals 14 residues. The CDR3 spells CASTGQGINTEAFF. The CDR3 DNA reads as TGTGCCAGCACCGGACAGGGCATCAACACTGAAGCTTTCTTT.

This rearrangement joins TRBV4-2 to TRBJ2-1; TRBD2 might be the D (6 bases). CDR1 is LGHNA, CDR2 YNFKEQ, per germline. The CDR3 contains 15 residues. Trimming pared 4 bases from V and 6 bases from J, leaving 16 bases between. CDR3 loop: CASSPQGGGVNEQFF. The CDR3 nucleotides read TGTGCCAGCAGCCCCCAGGGAGGAGGGGTCAATGAGCAGTTCTTC.

This clone was recorded once. The V gene is TRBV19, the J gene TRBJ1-2, with 7 bases lining up with TRBD1. The germline CDR1 and CDR2 sequences are LNHDA and SQIVND (reference sequence). Unmatched junction bases numbered 6, after V lost 9 bases and J lost 2 bases. CDR3 length: 13 residues. CDR3 bases: TGTGCCAGCCGAAGGGGGCAGAACTATGGCTACACCTTC. The encoded protein is CASRRGQNYGYTF.

This clone was recorded only once. This chain links TRBV11-3 with TRBJ2-3, with TRBD2 identical over 8 bases. Germline loops: CDR1 SGHNT, CDR2 YENEEA. The CDR3 covers 15 residues. Trimming at V came to 1 base and at J to 6 bases, leaving 6 bases not matched to a gene. The CDR3 bases are TGTGCCAGCAGCTTAGTCGGGGGGGGCCGGGATACGCAGTATTTT. Its protein product is CASSLVGGGRDTQYF.

This clone was counted between two and nine times. The chain carries TRBV2 and TRBJ1-1; D not certain. The germline V and J ends were trimmed by 4 bases and 5 bases, with 14 bases remaining between them. Germline V CDR1 and CDR2: SNHLY, FYNNEI. The CDR3 covers 14 residues. CDR3 amino acids: CASSAPEGKTEAFF. CDR3 in DNA: TGTGCCAGCAGTGCCCCGGAGGGAAAGACTGAAGCTTTCTTT.

The chain couples TRBV7-6 to TRBJ1-5, with D possibly matching TRBD1 (5 bases). In germline, CDR1 is SGHVS, CDR2 FNYEAQ. The CDR3 spans 15 residues. Trimming removed 1 base at V and 7 bases at J, with 14 bases between. The CDR3 loop is CASSLDAGEGQPQHF. The CDR3, as DNA: TGTGCCAGCAGCTTAGATGCCGGGGAGGGGCAGCCCCAGCATTTT.